A selection of T cell receptor beta chains follows, all from one sample in a study of human T cells and chemical hapten exposure. MiXCR, run by TCRdb on the reads, gives a single entry per CDR3 protein. The sample contains around 120,000 distinct CDR3 sequences, about 8.9% of which appear only once. The source material was whole blood. All receptors derive from a human donor in good health. Some clones in this sample may be carry-over from other donors' samples. Each CDR3 is given with its conserved first and last residue. A D gene is named only where the DNA matches it firmly. Only some rows state a clone size, as once, few, many or a class for expanded clones.

size: .
J: TRBJ1-4
D: .
V: TRBV6-5
CDR3: CASSPQIGEINEKLFF
DNA: TGTGCCAGCAGCCCTCAAATAGGGGAAATTAATGAAAAACTGTTTTTT

size: .
J: TRBJ2-3
D: TRBD2
V: TRBV20-1
CDR3: CSASRLAGGDMQYF
DNA: TGCAGTGCCTCTCGACTAGCGGGGGGGGACATGCAGTATTTT

size: many
J: TRBJ1-1
D: .
V: TRBV6-5
CDR3: CASSLQDLNTEAFF
DNA: TGTGCCAGCAGCTTACAGGACCTGAACACTGAAGCTTTCTTT

size: few
J: TRBJ1-4
D: .
V: TRBV27
CDR3: CASSLRADRAATNEKLFF
DNA: TGTGCCAGCAGTTTAAGGGCGGACAGAGCGGCAACTAATGAAAAACTGTTTTTT

size: many
J: TRBJ2-1
D: .
V: TRBV5-5
CDR3: CASSLGAGPYNEQFF
DNA: TGTGCCAGCAGCTTGGGGGCAGGACCCTACAATGAGCAGTTCTTC

size: many
J: TRBJ2-1
D: TRBD2
V: TRBV7-8
CDR3: CASSLDRLAGFWNEQFF
DNA: TGTGCCAGCAGCTTAGATAGGTTAGCGGGGTTTTGGAATGAGCAGTTCTTC

size: many
J: TRBJ2-3
D: .
V: TRBV7-9
CDR3: CASSFREGDTQYF
DNA: TGTGCCAGCAGCTTCCGGGAAGGAGATACGCAGTATTTT

size: .
J: TRBJ2-1
D: TRBD1
V: TRBV13
CDR3: CASSLVVPTPGTGLYSYNEQFF
DNA: TGTGCCAGCAGCTTAGTAGTACCTACACCCGGGACAGGCCTTTACTCCTACAATGAGCAGTTCTTC

size: many
J: TRBJ2-5
D: .
V: TRBV12-3/TRBV12-4
CDR3: CASTLGAPETQYF
DNA: TGTGCCAGCACCTTAGGCGCCCCAGAGACCCAGTACTTC

size: few
J: TRBJ2-7
D: TRBD1
V: TRBV5-1
CDR3: CASSPSDRFYEQYF
DNA: TGCGCCAGCAGCCCGTCGGACAGGTTCTACGAGCAGTACTTC

size: many
J: TRBJ2-1
D: .
V: TRBV20-1
CDR3: CSASPFGEQFF
DNA: TGCAGTGCCTCTCCCTTCGGAGAGCAGTTCTTC

size: many
J: TRBJ2-5
D: TRBD2
V: TRBV4-2
CDR3: CASSQDRGGQETQYF
DNA: TGTGCCAGCAGCCAAGATCGGGGGGGCCAAGAGACCCAGTACTTC

size: few
J: TRBJ2-7
D: TRBD1
V: TRBV5-6
CDR3: CASSSGQGKYEQYF
DNA: TGTGCCAGCAGCTCGGGACAGGGGAAATACGAGCAGTACTTC

size: many
J: TRBJ1-5
D: .
V: TRBV4-2
CDR3: CASSQLGRNQPQHF
DNA: TGTGCCAGCAGCCAACTGGGTCGCAATCAGCCCCAGCATTTT

size: few
J: TRBJ2-7
D: .
V: TRBV29-1
CDR3: CSVVGGPNYEQYF
DNA: TGCAGCGTTGTAGGCGGGCCGAACTACGAGCAGTACTTC

size: few
J: TRBJ2-5
D: .
V: TRBV14
CDR3: CASSQDWDPETQYF
DNA: TGTGCCAGCAGCCAAGACTGGGACCCAGAGACCCAGTACTTC

size: few
J: TRBJ2-1
D: TRBD2
V: TRBV20-1
CDR3: CSARDKDGRKGYNEQFF
DNA: TGCAGTGCTAGAGATAAGGACGGGAGGAAGGGTTACAATGAGCAGTTCTTC

size: .
J: TRBJ2-3
D: .
V: TRBV5-1
CDR3: CASQTTGSDTQYF
DNA: TGCGCCAGCCAGACAACGGGGTCAGATACGCAGTATTTT

size: few
J: TRBJ2-3
D: .
V: TRBV20-1
CDR3: CSVGIAADTQYF
DNA: TGCAGTGTTGGGATAGCGGCAGATACGCAGTATTTT

size: few
J: TRBJ2-7
D: TRBD1
V: TRBV5-1
CDR3: CASSSDREYEQYF
DNA: TGCGCCAGCAGCTCGGACAGGGAATACGAGCAGTACTTC

size: many
J: TRBJ1-4
D: .
V: TRBV7-2
CDR3: CASSLEYKEKLFF
DNA: TGTGCCAGCAGCTTAGAGTACAAGGAGAAACTGTTTTTT

size: many
J: TRBJ1-5
D: TRBD1
V: TRBV5-5
CDR3: CASSWTGSIDNQPQHF
DNA: TGTGCCAGCAGCTGGACAGGGTCAATCGACAATCAGCCCCAGCATTTT